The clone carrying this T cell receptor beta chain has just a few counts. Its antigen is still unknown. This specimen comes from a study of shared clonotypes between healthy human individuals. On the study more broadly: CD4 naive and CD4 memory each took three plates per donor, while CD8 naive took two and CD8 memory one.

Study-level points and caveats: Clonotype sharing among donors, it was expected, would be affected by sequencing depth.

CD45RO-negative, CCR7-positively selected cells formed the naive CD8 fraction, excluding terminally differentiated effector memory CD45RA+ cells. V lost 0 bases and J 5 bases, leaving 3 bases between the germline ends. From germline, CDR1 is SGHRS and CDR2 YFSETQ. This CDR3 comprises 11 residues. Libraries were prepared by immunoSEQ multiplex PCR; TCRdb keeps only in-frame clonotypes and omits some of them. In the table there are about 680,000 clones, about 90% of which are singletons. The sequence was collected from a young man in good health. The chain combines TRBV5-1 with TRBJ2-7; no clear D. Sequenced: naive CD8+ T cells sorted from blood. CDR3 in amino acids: CASSLEDEQYF. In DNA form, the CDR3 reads TGCGCCAGCAGCTTGGAGGACGAGCAGTACTTC.